This entry concerns a single TCR beta chain. The antigen is undetermined. 13 Jbeta primers and 60 Vbeta primers were used for the PCR. The table came from immunoSEQ multiplex PCR; TCRdb's copy has only in-frame clones and leaves some out. The data contain 75,000 to 100,000 clones, about four fifths of them singletons. V gave up 0 bases and J gave up 6 bases; unmatched junction bases: 5. Germline CDR1 is SEHNR and CDR2 is FQNEAQ (reference sequence). The CDR3 runs to 14 residues. This sample stems from a study of cytomegalovirus exposure and HLA in healthy donors. Points from the study as a whole: An analysis done earlier found most TCR beta V segments productive about 87% or about 30% of the time.

This TCR was recovered from a woman in her seventies in good health and CMV-seropositive. This chain uses TRBV7-9 with TRBJ2-7; 7 bases agree with TRBD1. Input material: PBMCs. The DNA for the CDR3 is TGTGCCAGCAGCTTAGCGGCGGCAGGGGGCGAGCAGTACTTC. Translating it yields CASSLAAAGGEQYF.